The 7 T cell receptor beta chains below all came from one sample that was sequenced in a study of tumor-infiltrating lymphocytes in primary liver carcinoma. Total RNA (roughly 550 ng) served as template for TCR beta cDNA synthesis primed by a constant-region primer. What produced the TCR beta libraries was three nested multiplex PCR rounds using slightly modified ARM-PCR. TRBV1-TRBV30 forward and Cbeta reverse primers drove the first two roughly 10-cycle rounds. TCRdb recomputed calls from the multiplex PCR reads with MiXCR, one row per CDR3 protein. The repertoire holds roughly 86,000 distinct CDR3 sequences, with about 73% as singletons. Unsorted bulk tissue, about 19-32 mg of it, served as the source for co-extraction of RNA and DNA. Sequenced material: tumor-adjacent normal liver tissue. The source is a man aged 35-49 years with primary liver carcinoma and hepatitis B virus infection.

Concerning this clonotype: Since a much larger clone is just one base distant, this may be a read error. The J gene is TRBJ2-7, the V gene TRBV29-1; D could derive from TRBD1 or TRBD2 (5 bases each). V gave up 6 bases and J gave up 0 bases, with 15 bases separating them. CDR1 and CDR2 (germline): SQVTM, ANQGSEA. This CDR3 spans 14 amino acids. The CDR3 DNA is TGCAGCGTAGCCGGGGCAGGGAGCTCCTACGAGCAGTACTTC. Protein product: CSVAGAGSSYEQYF.

This clonotype was observed a few times. V is TRBV7-2 and J is TRBJ2-1; no clear D. Germline V CDR1 and CDR2: SGHTA, FQGNSA. This CDR3 has 16 amino acids. Trimming removed 0 bases from V and 0 bases from J, with 9 bases in between. CDR3 coding DNA: TGTGCCAGCAGCTTAGCCCAGGACCCCTCCTACAATGAGCAGTTCTTC. Its protein is CASSLAQDPSYNEQFF.

With respect to this clonotype: One end of the junction fails to match germline, which may point to a read error. The rearrangement uses TRBV29-1 and TRBJ2-5; D is unresolved. CDR1 is SQVTM and CDR2 is ANQGSEA in the germline V gene. This CDR3 has 12 amino acids. CDR3 loop: CIVTVGTKTQYF. The CDR3 coding sequence is TGCATCGTTACCGTCGGCACGAAGACCCAGTACTTC.

In regard to this clonotype: Germline and junction disagree at one end, which may indicate a read error. V gene TRBV6-5 combines with J gene TRBJ2-2; maybe TRBD2 (7 bases). Germline CDR1 is MNHEY and CDR2 is SVGAGI. This CDR3 has 17 residues. Written as DNA, the CDR3 is TGTGCCAGCAGTCTTCGCCCACCTGGAGTGAACACCGGGGGGCTGTTTTTC. Translated: CASSLRPPGVNTGGLFF.

On this clonotype: Sequence at one end of the junction differs from germline and may be a read error. The chain employs TRBV11-2 and TRBJ2-2; D tentatively fits TRBD1 or TRBD2 (6 bases each). CDR3 length equals 14 residues. In germline, CDR1 is SGHAT, CDR2 FQNNGV. CDR3: CANSLVPGAGQLYF. The CDR3 DNA reads TGTGCCAACAGCTTAGTCCCGGGGGCCGGGCAGCTGTATTTT.

This clonotype was counted only a few times. The rearrangement joins TRBV5-1 to TRBJ2-7; no clear D. The CDR3 runs to 11 residues. Germline V CDR1 and CDR2: SGHRS, YFSETQ. V dropped 3 bases and J dropped 2 bases, with 3 bases sitting between them. The CDR3 nucleotides read TGCGCCAGCAGCTCTACCTACGAGCAGTACTTC. This encodes CASSSTYEQYF.

With respect to this clonotype: This may be a read error, as it is one base from a much larger clone. No conserved phenylalanine or tryptophan ends this CDR3, so it is likely a read error. The chain has TRBV5-4 and TRBJ1-1, with D maybe TRBD1 (6 bases). There are 16 residues in the CDR3. Trimming took off 0 bases at V and 1 base at J, with 13 bases between the two ends. The germline V gene has CDR1 SGHNT and CDR2 YYREEE (reference sequence). The CDR3 sequence is CASSLGAQGQNTEAFC. The CDR3 DNA follows: TGTGCCAGCAGCTTGGGAGCGCAGGGGCAGAACACTGAAGCTTTCTGT.